This TCR beta chain stems from a study of blood T cells in healthy people across ages. Ranging in age from roughly 6 to 100, the donors were healthy Caucasian individuals from Russia. The CDR3 is 13 amino acids. With 4 bases removed from V and 5 bases from J, the gap between germline ends came to 11 bases. Germline V gene data show CDR1 as LNHNV and CDR2 as YYDKDF (reference sequence). Through a sample-barcoded 5' primer and a J-beta primer mix, a second PCR was run for roughly 6 to 11 cycles. TCRdb processed the 5' RACE reads anew with MiXCR; each CDR3 protein has one entry. The table lists 800,000 to 900,000 distinct CDR3 sequences, approximately 59% of them singletons.

The J gene is TRBJ1-2, the V gene TRBV15, with D perhaps matching TRBD1 (5 bases). The sample was blood. This clonotype was obtained from a man aged 25 to 40 in good health. For the CDR3, the DNA is TGTGCCACCAGCATAAAGGGGCGTTATGGCTACACCTTC. It is translated as CATSIKGRYGYTF.